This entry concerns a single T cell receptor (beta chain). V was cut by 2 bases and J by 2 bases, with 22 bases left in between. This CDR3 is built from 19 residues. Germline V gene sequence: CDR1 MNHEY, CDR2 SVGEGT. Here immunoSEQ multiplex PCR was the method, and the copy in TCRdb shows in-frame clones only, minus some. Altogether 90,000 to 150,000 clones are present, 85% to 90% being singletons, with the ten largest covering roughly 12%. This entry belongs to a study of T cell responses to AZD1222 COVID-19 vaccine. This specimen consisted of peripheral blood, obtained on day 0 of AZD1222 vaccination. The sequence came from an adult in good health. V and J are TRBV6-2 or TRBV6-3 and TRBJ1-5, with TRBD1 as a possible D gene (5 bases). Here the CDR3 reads CASSYPYSAAGLGNQPQHF. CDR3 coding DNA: TGTGCCAGCAGTTACCCCTATTCCGCCGCAGGGTTGGGCAATCAGCCCCAGCATTTT.